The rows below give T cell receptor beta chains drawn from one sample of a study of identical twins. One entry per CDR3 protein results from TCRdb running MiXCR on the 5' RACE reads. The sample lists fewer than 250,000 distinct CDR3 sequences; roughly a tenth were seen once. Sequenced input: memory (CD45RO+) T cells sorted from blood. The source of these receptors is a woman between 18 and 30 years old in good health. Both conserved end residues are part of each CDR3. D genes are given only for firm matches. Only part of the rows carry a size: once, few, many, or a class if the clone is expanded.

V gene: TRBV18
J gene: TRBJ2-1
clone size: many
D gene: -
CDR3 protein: CASSPPSGNHEQFF
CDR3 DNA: TGTGCCAGCTCACCACCGTCGGGTAACCATGAGCAGTTCTTC

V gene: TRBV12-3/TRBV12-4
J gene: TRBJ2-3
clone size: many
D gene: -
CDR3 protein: CASSPWTDTQYF
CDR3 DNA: TGTGCCAGCAGTCCGTGGACAGATACGCAGTATTTT

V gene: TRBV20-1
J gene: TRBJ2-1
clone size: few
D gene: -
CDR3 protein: CSVLDGFNEQFF
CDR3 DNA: TGCAGTGTTCTTGACGGCTTCAATGAGCAGTTCTTC

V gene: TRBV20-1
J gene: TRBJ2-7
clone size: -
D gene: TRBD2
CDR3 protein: CSARTSGKYEQYF
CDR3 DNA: TGCAGTGCTAGAACTAGCGGGAAATACGAGCAGTACTTC

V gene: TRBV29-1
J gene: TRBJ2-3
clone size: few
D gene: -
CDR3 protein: CSVHKGGDTQYF
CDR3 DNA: TGCAGCGTTCACAAGGGGGGTGATACGCAGTATTTT

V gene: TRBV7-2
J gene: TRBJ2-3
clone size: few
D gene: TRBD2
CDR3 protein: CASSLLAGGPHTQYF
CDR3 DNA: TGTGCCAGCAGCTTGCTAGCGGGGGGGCCGCATACGCAGTATTTT

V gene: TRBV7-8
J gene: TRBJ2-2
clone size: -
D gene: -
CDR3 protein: CASSLQPGGAGELFF
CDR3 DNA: TGTGCCAGCAGCTTACAACCGGGTGGTGCCGGGGAGCTGTTTTTT

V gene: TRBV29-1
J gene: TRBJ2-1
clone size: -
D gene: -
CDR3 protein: CSVEMGWGAGHNEQFF
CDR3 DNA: TGCAGCGTTGAGATGGGTTGGGGAGCGGGTCACAATGAGCAGTTCTTC

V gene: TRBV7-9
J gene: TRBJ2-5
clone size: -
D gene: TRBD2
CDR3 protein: CASSFYSGGEETQYF
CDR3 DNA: TGTGCCAGCAGCTTTTATAGCGGGGGGGAAGAGACCCAGTACTTC

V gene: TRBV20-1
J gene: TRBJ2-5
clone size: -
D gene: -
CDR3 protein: CSARVPTNSGETQYF
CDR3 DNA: TGCAGTGCTAGAGTCCCGACTAACTCCGGGGAGACCCAGTACTTC

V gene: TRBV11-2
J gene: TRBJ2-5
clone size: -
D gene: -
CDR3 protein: CASSLVLSGETQYF
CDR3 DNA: TGTGCCAGCAGCTTAGTTTTATCGGGAGAGACCCAGTACTTC

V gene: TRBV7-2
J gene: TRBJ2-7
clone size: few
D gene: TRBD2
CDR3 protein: CASSPHIAGGGYEQYF
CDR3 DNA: TGTGCCAGCAGCCCCCACATAGCGGGAGGAGGCTACGAGCAGTACTTC

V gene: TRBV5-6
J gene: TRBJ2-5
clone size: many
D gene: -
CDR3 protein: CASSSLVETQYF
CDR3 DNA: TGTGCCAGCAGCTCCCTCGTAGAGACCCAGTACTTC

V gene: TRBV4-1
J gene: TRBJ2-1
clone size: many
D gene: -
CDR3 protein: CATQQRGVSEQFF
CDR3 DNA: TGCGCCACCCAGCAGAGGGGGGTAAGTGAGCAGTTCTTC

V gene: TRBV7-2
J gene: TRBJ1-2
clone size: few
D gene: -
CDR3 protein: CASSLAGGSGYTF
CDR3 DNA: TGTGCCAGCAGCTTAGCCGGGGGCTCGGGCTACACCTTC

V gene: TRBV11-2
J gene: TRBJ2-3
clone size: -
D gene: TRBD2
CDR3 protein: CASSLVPHLAGGPRLIDTQYF
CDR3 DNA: TGTGCCAGCAGCTTAGTCCCCCACCTAGCGGGGGGGCCACGGTTAATAGATACGCAGTATTTT

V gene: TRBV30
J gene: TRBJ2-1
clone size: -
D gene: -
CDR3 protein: CACPRAVGVLSSYNEQFF
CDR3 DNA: TGTGCCTGTCCCAGGGCAGTTGGCGTTCTTAGCTCCTACAATGAGCAGTTCTTC

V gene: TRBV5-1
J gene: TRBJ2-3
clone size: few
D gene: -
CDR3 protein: CASSTTADTQYF
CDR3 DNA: TGCGCCAGCAGCACCACAGCAGATACGCAGTATTTT

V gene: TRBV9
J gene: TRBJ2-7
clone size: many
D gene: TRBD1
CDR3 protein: CASSVGGDRPEEQYF
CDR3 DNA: TGTGCCAGCAGCGTAGGTGGGGACAGGCCGGAGGAGCAGTACTTC

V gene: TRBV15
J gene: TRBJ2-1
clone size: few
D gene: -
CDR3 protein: CATSRIGLSFYNEQFF
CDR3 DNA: TGTGCCACCAGCAGAATAGGACTGTCCTTCTACAATGAGCAGTTCTTC

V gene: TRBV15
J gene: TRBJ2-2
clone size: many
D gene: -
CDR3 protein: CATSRVTGELFF
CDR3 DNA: TGTGCCACCAGCAGAGTAACCGGGGAGCTGTTTTTT

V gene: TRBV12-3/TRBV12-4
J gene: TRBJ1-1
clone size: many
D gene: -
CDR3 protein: CASSFLGEREAFF
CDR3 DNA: TGTGCCAGCAGTTTTCTCGGGGAAAGAGAAGCTTTCTTT

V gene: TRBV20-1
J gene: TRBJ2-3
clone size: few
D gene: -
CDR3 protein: CSARDSSGPLRDTQYF
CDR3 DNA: TGCAGTGCTAGGGACAGCTCGGGACCGCTTAGGGATACGCAGTATTTT

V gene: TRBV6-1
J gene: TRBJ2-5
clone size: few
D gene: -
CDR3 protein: CASKRSEKETQYF
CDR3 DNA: TGTGCCAGCAAGCGAAGCGAAAAAGAGACCCAGTACTTC

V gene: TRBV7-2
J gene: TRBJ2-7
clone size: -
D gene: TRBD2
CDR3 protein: CASSLVAGGEQYF
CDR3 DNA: TGTGCCAGCAGCTTAGTGGCGGGGGGCGAGCAGTACTTC

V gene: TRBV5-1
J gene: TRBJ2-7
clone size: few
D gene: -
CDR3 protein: CASSLGRSRGEQYF
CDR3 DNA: TGCGCCAGCAGCTTGGGACGAAGCAGGGGCGAGCAGTACTTC

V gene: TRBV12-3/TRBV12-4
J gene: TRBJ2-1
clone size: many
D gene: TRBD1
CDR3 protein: CASSLRQGSYNEQFF
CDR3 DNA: TGTGCCAGCAGTCTACGACAGGGCTCCTACAATGAGCAGTTCTTC